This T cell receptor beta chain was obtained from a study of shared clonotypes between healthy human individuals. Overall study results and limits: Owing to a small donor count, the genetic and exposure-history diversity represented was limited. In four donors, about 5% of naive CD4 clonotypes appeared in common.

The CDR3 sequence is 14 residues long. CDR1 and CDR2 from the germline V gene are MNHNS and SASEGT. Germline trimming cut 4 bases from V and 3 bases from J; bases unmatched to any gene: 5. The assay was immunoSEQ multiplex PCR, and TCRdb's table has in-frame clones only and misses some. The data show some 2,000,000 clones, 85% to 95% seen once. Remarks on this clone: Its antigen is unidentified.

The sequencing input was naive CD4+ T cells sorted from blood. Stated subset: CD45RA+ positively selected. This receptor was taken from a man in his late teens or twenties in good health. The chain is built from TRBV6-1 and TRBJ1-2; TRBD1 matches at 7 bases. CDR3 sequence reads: CASSGTDRDYGYTF. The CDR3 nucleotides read TGTGCCAGCAGTGGGACCGACAGGGACTATGGCTACACCTTC.